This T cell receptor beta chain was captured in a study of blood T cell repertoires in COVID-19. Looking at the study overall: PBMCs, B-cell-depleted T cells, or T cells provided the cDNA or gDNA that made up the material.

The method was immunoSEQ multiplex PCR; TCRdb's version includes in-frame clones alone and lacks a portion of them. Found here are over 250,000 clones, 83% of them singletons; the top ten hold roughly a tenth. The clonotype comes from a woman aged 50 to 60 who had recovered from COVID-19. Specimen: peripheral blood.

The CDR3 here is CASSFNRGGEKLFF. The CDR3 region has the DNA TGTGCCAGTAGTTTCAACAGGGGAGGTGAAAAACTGTTTTTT. The chain links TRBV19 to TRBJ1-4, with TRBD1 identical over 7 bases. After removal of 5 bases from V and 7 bases from J, the junction contained 7 bases not matched to a gene. Germline V lookup: CDR1 LNHDA, CDR2 SQIVND (reference sequence). The CDR3 length is 14 residues.